This entry lists 27 T cell receptor beta chains sequenced from one sample in a study of tumor-infiltrating lymphocytes in oesophageal squamous cell carcinoma. In TCRdb, the reads were re-called with MiXCR into one record per CDR3 protein. The profile shows about 12,000 distinct CDR3 sequences, around 56% of them singletons. Sequenced material: blood. Receptors originate from a female donor with esophageal squamous cell carcinoma.

The chain has TRBV6-4 and TRBJ2-7, with no clear D. V was trimmed by 3 bases and J by 0 bases, leaving 12 bases between them. The CDR3 is made up of 15 amino acids. Germline assignment: CDR1 MRHNA and CDR2 SNTAGT. The CDR3 nucleotides are TGTGCCAGCAGTGAGGCGGCAGGAAGCTCCTACGAGCAGTACTTC. Its translation is CASSEAAGSSYEQYF.

This clonotype is a singleton in its sample. The genes are TRBV7-3 and TRBJ2-6; 11 positions agree with TRBD1. The CDR3 spans 19 residues. V gave up 0 bases and J gave up 0 bases; unmatched junction bases: 4. Germline-derived CDR1 and CDR2 are SGHTA and FQGTGA. CDR3 loop: CASSLTGTGGSSGANVLTF. The CDR3 bases are TGTGCCAGCAGCTTAACCGGGACAGGGGGTAGCTCTGGGGCCAACGTCCTGACTTTC.

Sample share makes this clonotype medium-sized (0.01 to 0.1%). The chain carries TRBV6-1 and TRBJ2-7; TRBD1 aligns across 8 bases. Germline CDR1 is MNHNS and CDR2 is SASEGT. This CDR3 is 16 amino acids long. Trimming at V came to 5 bases and at J to 6 bases, leaving 15 bases not matched to a gene. CDR3 sequence: CASSTGGAGGSPEQYF. The CDR3 coding sequence is TGTGCCAGCAGTACCGGTGGGGCAGGGGGCTCCCCCGAGCAGTACTTC.

This clonotype was detected once. The rearrangement links TRBV7-9 to TRBJ2-5, with D possibly TRBD1 on 6 matching bases. The tail of the sequence fits TRBJ2-1 better, so the J call may be wrong. Germline CDR1 SEHNR, CDR2 FQNEAQ (reference sequence). CDR3 length: 13 amino acids. The CDR3 spells CASSSGQHNEQFF. The CDR3 DNA sequence: TGTGCCAGCAGCTCCGGACAGCACAATGAGCAGTTCTTC.

V usage is TRBV7-3 and J usage is TRBJ2-3, with D perhaps matching TRBD2 (6 bases). The DNA end is a closer match to TRBJ2-1, so the J assignment may be wrong. Germline lookup yields CDR1 SGHTA and CDR2 FQGTGA. CDR3 length equals 16 residues. DNA of the CDR3: TGTGCCAGCAGCTTAATGAAGCGGGCGGGGCTGGATGAGCAGTTCTTC. This sequence encodes CASSLMKRAGLDEQFF.

This clonotype was seen a handful of times. V is TRBV5-8 and J is TRBJ1-2, with D unresolved. Trimming removed 1 base at V and 2 bases at J, with 6 bases between. Germline loops: CDR1 SGHTS, CDR2 YDEGEE. The CDR3 has 13 amino acids. CDR3 sequence: CASSLSGNYGYTF. CDR3 sequence (DNA): TGTGCCAGCAGCTTGAGTGGCAACTATGGCTACACCTTC.

The chain recombines TRBV11-2 with TRBJ2-3; D might be TRBD1 or TRBD2, each matching 7 bases. The CDR3 contains 15 residues. Germline CDR1 reads SGHAT; CDR2 reads FQNNGV. Trimming took 7 bases from V and 1 from J, leaving 15 bases between them. The CDR3 reads CASTPGGGGTDTQYF. CDR3 DNA sequence: TGTGCCAGCACCCCAGGGGGGGGGGGCACAGATACGCAGTATTTT.

The gene calls are TRBV6-8 and TRBJ2-1; D is possibly TRBD2 (6 bases). This CDR3 has 16 residues. V dropped 0 bases and J dropped 9 bases, with 18 bases sitting between them. Germline CDR1 and CDR2: MNHGY and SAAAGT. CDR3 sequence: CASSYSEGRSLFEQFF. CDR3 in DNA: TGTGCCAGCAGTTACTCGGAGGGCCGATCGTTGTTTGAGCAGTTCTTC.

V usage is TRBV19 and J usage is TRBJ2-5; 11 positions agree with TRBD1. The DNA end favors TRBJ2-7, so the J call may be wrong. Germline V gene sequence: CDR1 LNHDA, CDR2 SQIVND (reference sequence). The CDR3 loop spans 14 amino acids. CDR3 bases: TGTGCCAGTAGTAAGGACAGGGGGCGAGACGAGCAGTACTTC. It specifies CASSKDRGRDEQYF.

This clonotype has more than one count but fewer than ten. This sequence joins TRBV7-2 and TRBJ2-5, with 7 bases aligning to TRBD2. The CDR3 extends over 16 amino acids. CDR1 is SGHTA and CDR2 is FQGNSA in the germline V gene. Trimming cost V 0 bases and J 7 bases; bases outside gene matches: 11. DNA for the CDR3: TGTGCCAGCAGCTTAGCCCCCGGGACTGGACTAGGGACCCAGTACTTC. As protein: CASSLAPGTGLGTQYF.

This clonotype has more than one count but fewer than ten. The chain has TRBV7-2 and TRBJ2-1, with D tentatively TRBD2 (5 bases). Germline V gene data show CDR1 as SGHTA and CDR2 as FQGNSA. CDR3 length: 12 amino acids. V shed 1 base and J shed 9 bases, with 7 bases lying between them. CDR3 sequence: CASSLGELEQFF. The DNA of the CDR3 is TGTGCCAGCAGCTTAGGGGAGCTTGAGCAGTTCTTC.

This clonotype was counted only a few times. It may be a read error: a sequence one base away is much more abundant. The chain has TRBV5-3 and TRBJ2-7; 8 positions match TRBD2. TRBV5-3 is labeled an ORF, and its function is uncertain. The CDR3 covers 16 residues. In nucleotides, the CDR3 is TGTGCCAGCAGCTTAGGAGCGGGAGCAACCTACAATGAGCAGTACTTC. Encoded protein: CASSLGAGATYNEQYF.

Note on this clonotype: A read error may account for a junction end that differs from germline. The V gene is TRBV5-6, the J gene TRBJ2-7, with D possibly being TRBD2 (7 bases). The germline CDR1 and CDR2 sequences are SGHDT and YYEEEE. This CDR3 is 15 amino acids long. This CDR3 reads CASSPGGAPGRPSTF. Written as DNA, the CDR3 is TGTGCCAGCAGCCCTGGGGGGGCGCCAGGGAGACCCAGTACTTTC.

Note on this clonotype: This is likely a read error, given that the CDR3 carries no conserved phenylalanine or tryptophan at its end. The DNA is omitted, as the CDR3 cannot be located on it reliably, and the CDR3 follows TCRdb's listing. The chain couples TRBV11-2 to TRBJ2-1; the D call in the table, TRBD1, was not verified against the DNA. Inclusive of both ends, the CDR3 amounts to 15 amino acids. From germline, CDR1 is SGHAT and CDR2 FQNNGV. CDR3 sequence: CASSLGQGRGYTFGS.

This clonotype was picked up a small number of times. This chain connects TRBV28 to TRBJ2-5, with 7 bases identical to TRBD2. The DNA matches TRBJ2-1 better at its end, which makes the J call doubtful. Germline V gene lookup returns CDR1 MDHEN and CDR2 SYDVKM. The CDR3 consists of 14 residues. CDR3 bases: TGTGCCAGCAGGGAGGCTAGCGGAGTCAATGAGCAGTTCTTC. Translation gives CASREASGVNEQFF.

This rearrangement joins TRBV7-8 to TRBJ2-4; perhaps D is TRBD1 or TRBD2 (5 bases each). The J call may be in error: the DNA end matches TRBJ2-7 better. CDR3 length: 14 amino acids. Germline V gene sequence: CDR1 SGHVS, CDR2 FQNEAQ. This chain's CDR3 is CASSRSRVRDEQYF. The CDR3 DNA reads as TGTGCCAGCAGCCGATCGAGGGTCAGGGACGAGCAGTACTTC.

This clonotype was detected ten times or more. The rearrangement joins TRBV5-6 to TRBJ2-7; 8 bases align to TRBD1. V was clipped by 0 bases and J by 0 bases; unmatched bases: 8. The CDR3 has 17 residues. Germline CDR1 reads SGHDT; CDR2 reads YYEEEE. The CDR3: CASSLGPTGDISYEQYF. DNA for the CDR3: TGTGCCAGCAGCTTGGGCCCGACAGGGGACATCTCCTACGAGCAGTACTTC.

This clonotype showed up many times. The chain combines TRBV11-3 with TRBJ2-7; 7 bases line up with TRBD1. The V gene's germline CDR1 is SGHNT and CDR2 YENEEA. The CDR3 totals 16 residues. V dropped 4 bases and J dropped 4; count of bases not matched to a gene: 13. The CDR3 DNA sequence: TGTGCCAGCAGCTCCGGGACAGAGGGCGCGGATTACGAGCAGTACTTC. This codes for CASSSGTEGADYEQYF.

The CDR3 spells CASSIGQGTYEQYF. The CDR3 nucleotides read TGTGCCAGCAGCATCGGACAGGGAACCTACGAGCAGTACTTC. The rearrangement joins TRBV7-3 to TRBJ2-7, with TRBD1 matching 8 bases. This CDR3 comprises 14 residues. V was pared by 5 bases and J by 2 bases, with 5 bases of the junction left unmatched. Per the germline V gene, CDR1 is SGHTA and CDR2 is FQGTGA.

V is TRBV12-3 or TRBV12-4 and J is TRBJ1-1; 7 positions agree with TRBD1. The V gene end was trimmed by 6 bases and the J gene end by 5 bases; junction bases not matched to a gene: 6. CDR3 length equals 13 residues. The CDR3, as DNA: TGTGCCAGCAGAACCAGGGGGAAGACTGAAGCTTTCTTT. It translates to CASRTRGKTEAFF.

Worth noting for this clonotype: The junction departs from the called germline gene at one end, perhaps through a read error. The chain carries TRBV7-6 and TRBJ2-3; TRBD1 might be the D (5 bases). The assigned J gene may be wrong: the sequence end matches TRBJ2-7 better. The CDR3 covers 14 residues. CDR1 is SGHVS, CDR2 FNYEAQ, per germline. In DNA, the CDR3 is TGTGCCAGCAGCTTAACAGGACCCTCCTACGTGCAGTACTTC. The encoded protein is CASSLTGPSYVQYF.

This clonotype is categorized as medium-sized. The rearrangement joins TRBV10-1 to TRBJ1-2, with D unclear. The V end lost 3 bases, the J end lost 8 bases, and 13 bases lay between the germline ends. CDR3 size: 13 residues. Germline lookup yields CDR1 WNHNN and CDR2 SYGVQD (reference sequence). The CDR3 loop reads CASSDGSPLGYTF. Written as DNA, the CDR3 is TGCGCCAGCAGTGATGGCAGTCCGCTGGGCTACACCTTC.

V usage is TRBV6-6 and J usage is TRBJ2-7; tentatively, D is TRBD1 (5 bases). Germline lookup yields CDR1 MNHNY and CDR2 SVGAGI (reference sequence). The CDR3 spans 12 residues. Trimming stripped 7 bases from V and 6 bases from J, with 13 bases between. The DNA for the CDR3 is TGTGCCAGCAAGAAAGGGGAAGGCGAGCAGTACTTC. It translates to CASKKGEGEQYF.

The chain employs TRBV11-3 and TRBJ2-1, with D maybe TRBD2 (6 bases). The DNA end lines up better with TRBJ2-5; the J call may be wrong. The CDR3 has 15 amino acids. Germline V CDR1 and CDR2: SGHNT, YENEEA. The CDR3 loop is CASSLGLRDGETQYF. For the CDR3, the DNA is TGTGCCAGCAGCTTAGGATTGCGGGACGGAGAGACCCAGTACTTC.

V is TRBV7-6 and J is TRBJ2-1; D unclear. The CDR3 is made up of 17 amino acids. The germline CDR1 and CDR2 sequences are SGHVS and FNYEAQ. V shed 5 bases and J shed 0 bases, with 17 bases lying between them. The CDR3 is CASSESIAGSSYNEQFF. CDR3 DNA sequence: TGTGCCAGCAGCGAAAGTATTGCAGGTAGCTCCTACAATGAGCAGTTCTTC.

The table lists this clonotype with a few counts. V gene TRBV7-6 combines with J gene TRBJ2-3, with unresolved D. This CDR3 region has 14 residues. The germline gives CDR1 SGHVS, CDR2 FNYEAQ. V lost 3 bases to trimming and J lost 4 bases, with 11 bases between them. CDR3 sequence reads: CASSLALSPDTQYF. CDR3 coding DNA: TGTGCCAGCAGCTTGGCCTTGAGTCCAGATACGCAGTATTTT.

The V gene is TRBV12-3 or TRBV12-4, the J gene TRBJ1-1, with TRBD1 as a possible D gene (5 bases). The CDR3 extends over 14 amino acids. The V end was cut by 3 bases, the J end by 1 base, with 9 bases between. This chain's CDR3 is CASSLGPTNTEAFF. Written as DNA, the CDR3 is TGTGCCAGCAGTTTGGGACCCACGAACACTGAAGCTTTCTTT.